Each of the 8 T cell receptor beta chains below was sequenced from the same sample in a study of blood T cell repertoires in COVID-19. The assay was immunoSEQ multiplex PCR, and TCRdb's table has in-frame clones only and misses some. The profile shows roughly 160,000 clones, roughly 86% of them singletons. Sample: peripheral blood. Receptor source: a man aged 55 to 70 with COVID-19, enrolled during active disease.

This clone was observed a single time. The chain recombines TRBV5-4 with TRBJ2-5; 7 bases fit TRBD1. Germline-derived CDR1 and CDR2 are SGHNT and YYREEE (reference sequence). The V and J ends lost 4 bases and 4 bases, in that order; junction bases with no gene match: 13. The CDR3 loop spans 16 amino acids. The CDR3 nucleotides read TGTGCCAGCAGCATACAGACAGGGAGCATGCCAGAGACCCAGTACTTC. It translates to CASSIQTGSMPETQYF.

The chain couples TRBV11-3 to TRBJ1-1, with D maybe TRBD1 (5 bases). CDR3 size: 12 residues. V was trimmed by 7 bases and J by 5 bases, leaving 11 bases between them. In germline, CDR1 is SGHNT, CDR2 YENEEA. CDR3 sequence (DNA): TGTGCCAGCAAGGGGTCTAAAACTGAAGCTTTCTTT. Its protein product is CASKGSKTEAFF.

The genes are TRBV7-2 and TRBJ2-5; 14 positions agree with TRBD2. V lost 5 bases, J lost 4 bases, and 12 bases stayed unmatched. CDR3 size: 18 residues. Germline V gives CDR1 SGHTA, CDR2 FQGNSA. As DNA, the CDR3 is TGTGCCAGCAGCGGGGGACTAGCGGGAGTCATGAGGGGAGAGACCCAGTACTTC. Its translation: CASSGGLAGVMRGETQYF.

The CDR3 DNA sequence: TGTGCCAGCAGGGGGGCAGCCGGCACAGATACGCAGTATTTT. This translates into CASRGAAGTDTQYF. The rearrangement uses TRBV27 and TRBJ2-3; D perhaps matches TRBD1 (6 bases). Trimming took off 6 bases at V and 1 base at J, with 11 bases between the two ends. The CDR3 extends over 14 amino acids. Germline loops: CDR1 MNHEY, CDR2 SMNVEV (reference sequence).

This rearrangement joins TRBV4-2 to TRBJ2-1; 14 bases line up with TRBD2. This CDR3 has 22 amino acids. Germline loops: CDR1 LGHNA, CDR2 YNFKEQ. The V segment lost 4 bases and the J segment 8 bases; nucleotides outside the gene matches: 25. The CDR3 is CASSPKLWTSGGTRQGEDEQFF. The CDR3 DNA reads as TGTGCCAGCAGCCCGAAACTATGGACTAGCGGGGGGACTCGTCAAGGGGAGGATGAGCAGTTCTTC.

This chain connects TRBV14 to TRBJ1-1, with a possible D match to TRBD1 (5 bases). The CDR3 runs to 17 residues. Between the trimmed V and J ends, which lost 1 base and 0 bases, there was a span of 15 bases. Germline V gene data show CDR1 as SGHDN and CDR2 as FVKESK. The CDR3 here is CASSQGLRGIMNTEAFF. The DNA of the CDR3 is TGTGCCAGCAGCCAAGGACTTCGGGGGATCATGAACACTGAAGCTTTCTTT. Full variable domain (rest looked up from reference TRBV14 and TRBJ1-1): EAGVTQFPSHSVIEKGQTVTLRCDPISGHDNLYWYRRVMGKEIKFLLHFVKESKQDESGMPNNRFLAERTGGTYSTLKVQPAELEDSGVYFCASSQGLRGIMNTEAFFGQGTRLTVV.

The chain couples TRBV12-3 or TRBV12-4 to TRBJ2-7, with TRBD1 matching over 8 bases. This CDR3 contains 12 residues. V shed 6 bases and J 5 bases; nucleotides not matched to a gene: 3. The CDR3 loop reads CASRLTGDEQYF. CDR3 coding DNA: TGTGCCAGCAGGCTGACAGGGGACGAGCAGTACTTC.

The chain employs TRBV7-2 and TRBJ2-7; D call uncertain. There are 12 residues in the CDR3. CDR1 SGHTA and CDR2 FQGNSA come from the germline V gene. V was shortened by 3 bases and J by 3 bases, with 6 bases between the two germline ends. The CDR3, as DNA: TGTGCCAGCAGCTTGTACAGCTACGAGCAGTACTTC. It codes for CASSLYSYEQYF. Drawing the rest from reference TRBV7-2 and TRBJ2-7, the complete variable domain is GAGVSQSPSNKVTEKGKDVELRCDPISGHTALYWYRQSLGQGLEFLIYFQGNSAPDKSGLPSDRFSAERTGGSVSTLTIQRTQQEDSAVYLCASSLYSYEQYFGPGTRLTVT.